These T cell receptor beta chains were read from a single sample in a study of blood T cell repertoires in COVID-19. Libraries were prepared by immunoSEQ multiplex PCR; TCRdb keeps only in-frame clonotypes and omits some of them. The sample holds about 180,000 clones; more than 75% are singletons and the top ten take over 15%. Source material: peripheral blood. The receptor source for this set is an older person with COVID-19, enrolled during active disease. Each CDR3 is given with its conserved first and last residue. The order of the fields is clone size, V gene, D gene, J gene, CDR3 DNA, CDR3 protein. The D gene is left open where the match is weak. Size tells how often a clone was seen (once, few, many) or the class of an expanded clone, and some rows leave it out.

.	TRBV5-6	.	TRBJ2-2	TGTGCCAGCAGCTTGCGGGGTTCAACCGGGGAGCTGTTTTTT	CASSLRGSTGELFF
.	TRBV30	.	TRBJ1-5	TGTGCCTGGAGTGTATCAAGGTTCGGCAGGGGTAGCAATCAGCCCCAGCATTTT	CAWSVSRFGRGSNQPQHF
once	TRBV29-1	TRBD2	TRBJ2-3	TGCAGCGTTGAACGGGGCGGGGGATCAGTAGATACGCAGTATTTT	CSVERGGGSVDTQYF
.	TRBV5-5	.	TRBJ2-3	TGTGCCAGCAGCTTGGTGGACTGGAGCACAGATACGCAGTATTTT	CASSLVDWSTDTQYF
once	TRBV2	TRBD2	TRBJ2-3	TGTGCCAGCAGTGGACCCGGACTAGCGGGGGACACAGATACGCAGTATTTT	CASSGPGLAGDTDTQYF
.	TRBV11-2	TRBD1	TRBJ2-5	TGTGCCAGCAGCTGGGGGACAGTTGGTGTTGAGACCCAGTACTTC	CASSWGTVGVETQYF
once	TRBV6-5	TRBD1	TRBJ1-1	TGTGCCACCTACAGGGGGCCCGACACTGAAGCTTTCTTT	CATYRGPDTEAFF
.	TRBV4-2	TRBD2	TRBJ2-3	TGTGCCAGCAGCCAAGACACTGGGGGACTAGGGCTCCAAGATACGCAGTATTTT	CASSQDTGGLGLQDTQYF
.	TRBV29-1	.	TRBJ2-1	TGCAGCGCCGAATCAAGAGGCAATGAGCAGTTCTTC	CSAESRGNEQFF
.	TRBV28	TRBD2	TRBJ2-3	TGTGCCAGCAACGGGGGGGGGCCACTCCCAGATACGCAGTATTTT	CASNGGGPLPDTQYF
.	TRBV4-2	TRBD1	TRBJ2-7	TGTGCCAGCAGCCAATCCGGGACAGCCTACGAGCAGTACTTC	CASSQSGTAYEQYF
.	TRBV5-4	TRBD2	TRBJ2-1	TGTGCCAGCAACGAGGGCGGGAGGGCTCGGAATGAGCAGTTCTTC	CASNEGGRARNEQFF
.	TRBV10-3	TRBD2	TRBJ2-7	TGTGCCACTGGGACTAGCGGCTACGAGCAGTACTTC	CATGTSGYEQYF
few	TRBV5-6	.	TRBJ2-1	TGTGCCAGCAGCTCGCTAGTATGGAATGAGCAGTTCTTC	CASSSLVWNEQFF
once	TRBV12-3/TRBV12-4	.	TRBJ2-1	TGTGCCAGCAGCGCGGGCAACTACAATGAGCAGTTCTTC	CASSAGNYNEQFF
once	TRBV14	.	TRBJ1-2	TGTGCCAGCAGCCAAGGGGCCGGCAGAGACTATGGCTACACCTTC	CASSQGAGRDYGYTF
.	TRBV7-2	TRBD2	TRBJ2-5	TGTGCCAGCAGCTTAGGACTAGCTAGGAGGGGCCAAGAGACCCAGTACTTC	CASSLGLARRGQETQYF
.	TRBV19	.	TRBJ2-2	TGTGCCAGTAGTATAGGGTTCGGGACGAACACCGGGGAGCTGTTTTTT	CASSIGFGTNTGELFF
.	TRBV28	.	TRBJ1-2	TGTGCCAGCAGTCCTCTTAGGTGGCGGGGAACTAACTATGGCTACACCTTC	CASSPLRWRGTNYGYTF
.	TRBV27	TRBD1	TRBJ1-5	TGTGCCAGCAGTTCTGGGACAGGTAGCAATCAGCCCCAGCATTTT	CASSSGTGSNQPQHF
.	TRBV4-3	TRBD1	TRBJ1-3	TGCGCCAGCAGTTCCGGACAGGCCTCTGGAAACACCATATATTTT	CASSSGQASGNTIYF
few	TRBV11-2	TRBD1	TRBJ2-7	TGTGCCAGCAGCTTAAGGGGACAGTATCTTTCCGAGCAGTACTTC	CASSLRGQYLSEQYF
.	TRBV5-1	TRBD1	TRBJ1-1	TGCGCCAGCAGCTTGGCGCTAGGGACAGCCGAAGCTTTCTTT	CASSLALGTAEAFF
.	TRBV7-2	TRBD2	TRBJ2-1	TGTGCCAGCAGCTCCCAGCGGGGGGTCTACAATGAGCAGTTCTTC	CASSSQRGVYNEQFF
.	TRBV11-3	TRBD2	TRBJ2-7	TGTGCCAGCAGCTCGGGACTAGCGGGATACGAGCAGTACTTC	CASSSGLAGYEQYF
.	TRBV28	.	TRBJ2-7	TGTGCCAGCAGTCCTGACAACAGGAGGGGCGAGCAGTACTTC	CASSPDNRRGEQYF